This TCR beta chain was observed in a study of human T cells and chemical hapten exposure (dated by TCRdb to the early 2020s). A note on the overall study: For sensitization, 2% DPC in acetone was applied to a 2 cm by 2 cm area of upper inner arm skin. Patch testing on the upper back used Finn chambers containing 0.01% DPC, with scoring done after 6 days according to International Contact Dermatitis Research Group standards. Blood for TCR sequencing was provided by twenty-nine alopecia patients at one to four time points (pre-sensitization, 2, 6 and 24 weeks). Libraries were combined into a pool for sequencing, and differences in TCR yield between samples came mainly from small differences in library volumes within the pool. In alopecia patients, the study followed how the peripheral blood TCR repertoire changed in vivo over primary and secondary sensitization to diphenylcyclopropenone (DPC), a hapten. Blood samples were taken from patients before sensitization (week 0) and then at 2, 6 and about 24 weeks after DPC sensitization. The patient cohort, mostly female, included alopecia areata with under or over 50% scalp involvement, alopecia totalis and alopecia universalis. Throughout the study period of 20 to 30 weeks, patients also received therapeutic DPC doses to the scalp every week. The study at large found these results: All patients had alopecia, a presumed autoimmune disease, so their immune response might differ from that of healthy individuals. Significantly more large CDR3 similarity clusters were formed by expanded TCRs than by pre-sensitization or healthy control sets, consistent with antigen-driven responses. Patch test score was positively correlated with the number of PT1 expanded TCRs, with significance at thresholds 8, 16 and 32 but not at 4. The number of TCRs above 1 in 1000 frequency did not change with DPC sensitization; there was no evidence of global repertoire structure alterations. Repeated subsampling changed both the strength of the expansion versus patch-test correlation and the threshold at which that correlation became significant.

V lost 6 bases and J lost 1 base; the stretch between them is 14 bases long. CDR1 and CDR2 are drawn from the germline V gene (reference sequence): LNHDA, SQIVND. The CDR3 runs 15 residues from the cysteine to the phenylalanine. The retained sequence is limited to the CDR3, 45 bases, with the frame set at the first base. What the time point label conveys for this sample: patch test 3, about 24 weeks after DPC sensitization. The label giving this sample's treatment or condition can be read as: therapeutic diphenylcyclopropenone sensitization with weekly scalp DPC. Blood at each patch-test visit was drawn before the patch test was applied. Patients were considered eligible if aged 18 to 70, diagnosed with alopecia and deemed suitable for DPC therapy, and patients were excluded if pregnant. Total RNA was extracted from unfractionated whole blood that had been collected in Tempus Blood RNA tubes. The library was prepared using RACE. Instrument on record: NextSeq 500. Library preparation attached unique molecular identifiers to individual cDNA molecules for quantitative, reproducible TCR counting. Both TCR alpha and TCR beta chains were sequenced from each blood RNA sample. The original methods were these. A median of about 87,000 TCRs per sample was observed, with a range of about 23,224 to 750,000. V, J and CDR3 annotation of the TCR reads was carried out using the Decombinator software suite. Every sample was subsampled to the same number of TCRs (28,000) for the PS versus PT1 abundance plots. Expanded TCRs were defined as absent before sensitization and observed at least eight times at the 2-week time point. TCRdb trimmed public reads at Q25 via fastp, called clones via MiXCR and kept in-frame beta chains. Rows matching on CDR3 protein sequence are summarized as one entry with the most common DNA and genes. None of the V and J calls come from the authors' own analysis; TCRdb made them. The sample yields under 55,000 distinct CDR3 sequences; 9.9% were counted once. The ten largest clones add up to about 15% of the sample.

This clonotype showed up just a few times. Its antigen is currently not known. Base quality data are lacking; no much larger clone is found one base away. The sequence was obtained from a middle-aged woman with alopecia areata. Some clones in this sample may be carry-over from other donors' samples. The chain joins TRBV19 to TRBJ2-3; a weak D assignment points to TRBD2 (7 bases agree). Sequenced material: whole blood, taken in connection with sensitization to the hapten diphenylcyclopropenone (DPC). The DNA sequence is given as TGTGCCAGTAGGCCCCGGGGGGCCGGCACAGATACGCAGTATTTT. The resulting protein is CASRPRGAGTDTQYF.